Below are 20 T cell receptor beta chains sequenced from a single sample in a study of blood T cell repertoires in COVID-19. The repertoire was sequenced with immunoSEQ multiplex PCR; TCRdb's copy has only in-frame clones and lacks some. This sample has around 63,000 clones, with roughly 84% found just once. The sequenced sample was peripheral blood. These receptor sequences come from a man aged 55 to 70 with COVID-19, enrolled during active disease.

The chain uses TRBV12-3 or TRBV12-4 and TRBJ1-4, with unresolved D. Trimming shortened V by 0 bases and J by 9 bases, and 8 bases separated the two germline ends. The CDR3 has 13 amino acids. The CDR3 sequence is CASSLAVSQKLFF. CDR3 bases: TGTGCCAGCAGTTTAGCAGTTAGCCAAAAACTGTTTTTT.

This clone was recorded only once. V and J are TRBV6-1 and TRBJ2-7; 14 bases agree with TRBD2. CDR3 length equals 14 residues. Germline-derived CDR1 and CDR2 are MNHNS and SASEGT. The junction had 0 bases not matched to a gene; V was cut back by 1 base and J by 7 bases. The CDR3, as DNA: TGTGCCAGCAGTGAAGGACTAGCGGGGGGGGAGCAGTACTTC. Protein sequence: CASSEGLAGGEQYF.

This sequence joins TRBV5-1 and TRBJ2-2, with 9 positions matching TRBD2. Germline assignment: CDR1 SGHRS and CDR2 YFSETQ. This CDR3 is built from 15 residues. V lost 0 bases to trimming and J lost 7 bases; unmatched junction nucleotides: 4. DNA of the CDR3: TGCGCCAGCAGCTTGGAGGCTAGCGGGAACGGGGAGCTGTTTTTT. Encoded protein: CASSLEASGNGELFF.

The CDR3 DNA reads TGCGCCAGCAGCCAGTCAGCGGACAGGTCCACAGATACGCAGTATTTT. Its protein product is CASSQSADRSTDTQYF. V usage is TRBV4-1 and J usage is TRBJ2-3; 7 bases line up with TRBD1. Germline-derived CDR1 and CDR2 are MGHRA and YSYEKL. V lost 3 bases, J lost 2 bases, and 8 bases stayed unmatched. The CDR3 covers 16 residues.

The chain links TRBV11-2 to TRBJ2-7; 10 bases are shared with TRBD1. The length of the CDR3 is 15 residues. The junction had 4 bases not matched to a gene; V was cut back by 3 bases and J by 2 bases. The germline V gene has CDR1 SGHAT and CDR2 FQNNGV. The CDR3 nucleotides are TGTGCCAGCAGCTTGGGGACAGGGGATACCTACGAGCAGTACTTC. Protein sequence: CASSLGTGDTYEQYF.

This clone was observed a few times. The chain has TRBV11-2 and TRBJ1-1; no clear D gene. This CDR3 contains 12 residues. Trimming shortened V by 3 bases and J by 9 bases, and 11 bases separated the two germline ends. Germline lookup yields CDR1 SGHAT and CDR2 FQNNGV. CDR3 protein: CASSLNGVKAFF. For the CDR3, the DNA is TGTGCCAGCAGCTTGAACGGGGTGAAAGCTTTCTTT.

This sequence joins TRBV2 and TRBJ2-7; 14 bases are a match to TRBD2. The CDR3 has 13 amino acids. Per germline, CDR1 SNHLY and CDR2 FYNNEI. The V segment lost 6 bases and the J segment 10 bases; nucleotides outside the gene matches: 5. CDR3 sequence: CASRGTSGRSQYF. Here the CDR3 DNA reads TGTGCCAGCAGAGGGACTAGCGGGAGAAGCCAGTACTTC.

The V gene is TRBV4-1, the J gene TRBJ2-2; D may be TRBD2 (5 bases). V was pared by 0 bases and J by 0 bases, with 11 bases between. This CDR3 contains 17 residues. CDR1 and CDR2 (germline): MGHRA, YSYEKL. The CDR3 loop is CASSQDWAGANTGELFF. The CDR3 DNA reads as TGCGCCAGCAGCCAAGATTGGGCCGGGGCGAACACCGGGGAGCTGTTTTTT.

V gene TRBV7-3 combines with J gene TRBJ2-5; tentative D call: TRBD2 (7 bases). Germline V lookup: CDR1 SGHTA, CDR2 FQGTGA. V gave up 5 bases and J gave up 5 bases, with 15 bases separating them. The CDR3 length is 14 residues. The CDR3 protein is CASSRRGAQETQYF. CDR3 nucleotides: TGTGCCAGCAGCCGCCGGGGGGCCCAGGAGACCCAGTACTTC.

The V gene is TRBV11-2, the J gene TRBJ1-6; D is unclear. V lost 1 base and J 6 bases, leaving 13 bases between the germline ends. Per germline, CDR1 SGHAT and CDR2 FQNNGV. The CDR3 sequence is 16 residues long. The CDR3 sequence: CASSLARRQINSPLHF. In DNA form, the CDR3 reads TGTGCCAGCAGCTTAGCCCGCAGGCAGATTAATTCACCCCTCCACTTT.

This clone has only a few counts. The chain is built from TRBV29-1 and TRBJ1-2, with 9 bases fitting TRBD1. V was pared by 7 bases and J by 6 bases, with 9 bases of the junction left unmatched. Germline CDR1 reads SQVTM; CDR2 reads ANQGSEA. The CDR3 totals 13 residues. The CDR3 sequence is CSGLPGQGDGYTF. The CDR3 DNA reads as TGCAGCGGGCTACCGGGACAGGGCGATGGCTACACCTTC.

The chain uses TRBV24-1 and TRBJ1-2; TRBD1 matches 7 bases. CDR3 length: 13 amino acids. The germline V gene has CDR1 KGHDR and CDR2 SFDVKD. V gave up 6 bases and J gave up 5 bases; unmatched junction bases: 5. The CDR3 region is CATSRDREYGYTF. CDR3 sequence (DNA): TGTGCCACCAGTCGAGACAGGGAGTATGGCTACACCTTC.

The chain uses TRBV3-1 (or the pseudogene TRBV3-2) and TRBJ1-5; the D gene is possibly TRBD1 (5 bases). The CDR3 runs 15 residues. Trimming took 2 bases from V and 6 from J, leaving 14 bases between them. Looked up from germline, CDR1 is LGHDT and CDR2 is YNNKEL (reference sequence). CDR3 residues: CASSQSTGSIQPQHF. In DNA, the CDR3 is TGTGCCAGCAGCCAATCTACAGGATCGATTCAGCCCCAGCATTTT.

This clone was observed a single time. Written as DNA, the CDR3 is TGTGCCAGCAGCCAAAGCTGGGACTCATGGGAGACCCAGTACTTC. It codes for CASSQSWDSWETQYF. The chain joins TRBV5-6 to TRBJ2-5; maybe TRBD2 (6 bases). Per the germline V gene, CDR1 is SGHDT and CDR2 is YYEEEE. The germline V and J ends were trimmed by 4 bases and 5 bases, with 18 bases remaining between them. This CDR3 has 15 amino acids. The complete variable domain, with remaining parts taken from reference TRBV5-6 and TRBJ2-5, reads DAGVTQSPTHLIKTRGQQVTLRCSPKSGHDTVSWYQQALGQGPQFIFQYYEEEERQRGNFPDRFSGHQFPNYSSELNVNALLLGDSALYLCASSQSWDSWETQYFGPGTRLLVL.

By its share, this clone is medium-sized. Other DNA sequences from this sample encode an identical CDR3 as well. This chain links TRBV4-1 with TRBJ1-1, with 8 bases that match TRBD1. This CDR3 spans 14 amino acids. Germline V gene lookup returns CDR1 MGHRA and CDR2 YSYEKL. With 4 bases clipped from V and 5 bases from J, the junction kept 6 bases outside the gene matches. CDR3 protein: CASSLFRDRTEAFF. CDR3 DNA: TGCGCCAGCAGCCTTTTCCGGGACAGGACTGAAGCTTTCTTT.

The chain uses TRBV7-3 and TRBJ1-1; D is possibly TRBD1 (6 bases). This CDR3 contains 14 residues. The V and J ends lost 3 bases and 1 base respectively, with 9 bases between them. Germline CDR1 is SGHTA and CDR2 is FQGTGA. CDR3 amino acids: CASSFQGTNTEAFF. CDR3 DNA: TGTGCCAGCAGCTTTCAGGGGACGAACACTGAAGCTTTCTTT.

The chain links TRBV19 to TRBJ2-3; a possible D gene is TRBD2 (6 bases). Germline CDR1 is LNHDA and CDR2 is SQIVND (reference sequence). V was pared by 3 bases and J by 1 base, with 14 bases between. The CDR3 consists of 16 residues. The CDR3 is CASSILPGLGTDTQYF. CDR3 coding DNA: TGTGCCAGTAGTATTCTCCCGGGACTGGGCACAGATACGCAGTATTTT.

The chain recombines TRBV5-5 with TRBJ2-3; 9 bases fit TRBD2. Per germline, CDR1 SGHKS and CDR2 YYEKEE (reference sequence). The CDR3 runs 14 residues. The J segment lost 5 bases and the V segment lost 0 bases, leaving 1 base of the junction unmatched. The CDR3 DNA is TGTGCCAGCAGCTTGGGAGCGGGAGGAGATACGCAGTATTTT. Translation gives CASSLGAGGDTQYF.

The chain has TRBV10-1 and TRBJ2-5, with 10 bases matching TRBD2. The CDR3 totals 14 residues. Unmatched junction bases numbered 3, after V lost 5 bases and J lost 3 bases. Germline CDR1 is WNHNN and CDR2 is SYGVQD (reference sequence). In nucleotides, the CDR3 is TGCGCCAGCAGTCTAAGCGGGAGGGAAGAGACCCAGTACTTC. Translation gives CASSLSGREETQYF.

The V call is TRBV7-3, the J call TRBJ2-6; unclear D gene. The V and J ends lost 1 base and 0 bases respectively, with 4 bases between them. The length of the CDR3 is 15 residues. From germline, CDR1 is SGHTA and CDR2 FQGTGA. In nucleotides, the CDR3 is TGTGCCAGCAGCTTAATGGCCTCTGGGGCCAACGTCCTGACTTTC. It translates to CASSLMASGANVLTF.